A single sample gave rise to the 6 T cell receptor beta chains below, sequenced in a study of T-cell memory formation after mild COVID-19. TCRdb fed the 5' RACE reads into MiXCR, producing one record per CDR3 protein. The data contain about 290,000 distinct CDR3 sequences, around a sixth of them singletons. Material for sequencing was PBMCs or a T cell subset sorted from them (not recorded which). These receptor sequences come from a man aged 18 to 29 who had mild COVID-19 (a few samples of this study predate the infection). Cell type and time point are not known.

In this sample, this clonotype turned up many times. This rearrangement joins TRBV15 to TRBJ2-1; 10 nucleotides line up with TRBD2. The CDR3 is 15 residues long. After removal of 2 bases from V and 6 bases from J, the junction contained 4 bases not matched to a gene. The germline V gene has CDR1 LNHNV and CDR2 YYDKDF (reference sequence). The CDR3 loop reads CATSRQSGGVNEQFF. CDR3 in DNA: TGTGCCACCAGCAGACAGAGCGGGGGGGTCAATGAGCAGTTCTTC.

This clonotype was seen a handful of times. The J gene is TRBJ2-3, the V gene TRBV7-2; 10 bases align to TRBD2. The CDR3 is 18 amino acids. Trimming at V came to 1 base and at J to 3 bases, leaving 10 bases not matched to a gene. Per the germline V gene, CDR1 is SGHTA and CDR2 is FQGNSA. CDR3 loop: CASSLEITSGGATDTQYF. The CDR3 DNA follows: TGTGCCAGCAGCTTAGAGATTACGAGCGGGGGGGCGACAGATACGCAGTATTTT.

The CDR3 nucleotides are TGTGCCAGCAAGGGACACTTAGCCAAAAACATTCAGTACTTC. It specifies CASKGHLAKNIQYF. The chain uses TRBV27 and TRBJ2-4; TRBD1 might be the D (6 bases). Trimming pared 7 bases from V and 0 bases from J, leaving 10 bases between. Looked up from germline, CDR1 is MNHEY and CDR2 is SMNVEV (reference sequence). The CDR3 covers 14 residues.

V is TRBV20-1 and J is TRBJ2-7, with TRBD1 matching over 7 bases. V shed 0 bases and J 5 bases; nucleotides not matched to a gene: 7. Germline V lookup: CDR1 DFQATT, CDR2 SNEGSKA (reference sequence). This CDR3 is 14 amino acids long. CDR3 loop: CSARDQGVADEQYF. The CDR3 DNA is TGCAGTGCTAGAGATCAGGGGGTAGCAGACGAGCAGTACTTC.

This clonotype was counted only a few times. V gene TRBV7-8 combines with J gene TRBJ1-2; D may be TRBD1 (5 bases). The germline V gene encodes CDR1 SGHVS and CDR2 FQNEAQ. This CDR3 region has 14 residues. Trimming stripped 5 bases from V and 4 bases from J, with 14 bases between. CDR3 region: CASSGFGTPYGYTF. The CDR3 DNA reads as TGTGCCAGCAGCGGGTTCGGGACCCCCTATGGCTACACCTTC.

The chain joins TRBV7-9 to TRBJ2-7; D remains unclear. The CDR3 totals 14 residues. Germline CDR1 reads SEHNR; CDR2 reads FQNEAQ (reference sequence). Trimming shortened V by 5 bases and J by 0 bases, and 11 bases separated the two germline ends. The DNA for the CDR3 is TGTGCCAGCAGCCTGGACGCGAACTCCTACGAGCAGTACGTC. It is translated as CASSLDANSYEQYV.